One and the same sample provided the 12 T cell receptor beta chains below, sequenced in a study of T cell responses to AZD1222 COVID-19 vaccine. Sequenced by immunoSEQ multiplex PCR; TCRdb stores in-frame clones only, minus some. The top ten clones hold under 35% of a sample with some 120,000 clones, roughly nine tenths of them seen once. The material sequenced was peripheral blood, taken on day 0 of AZD1222 vaccination. The receptors derive from an adult in good health.

CDR3 nucleotide sequence: TGTGCCTGGAGTGCAGCGGCCTTCACAGATACGCAGTATTTT. Its protein product is CAWSAAAFTDTQYF. The chain combines TRBV30 with TRBJ2-3, with D possibly TRBD2 on 5 matching bases. Germline-derived CDR1 and CDR2 are GTSNPN and SVGIG (reference sequence). Trimming stripped 1 base from V and 2 bases from J, with 10 bases between. There are 14 residues in the CDR3.

This chain joins TRBV6-1 and TRBJ2-2, with 9 bases lining up with TRBD1. The CDR3 loop spans 15 amino acids. Germline loops: CDR1 MNHNS, CDR2 SASEGT. V dropped 1 base and J dropped 6; count of bases not matched to a gene: 3. In DNA, the CDR3 is TGTGCCAGCAGTGAAGGCGGACAGGGGTCCGGGGAGCTGTTTTTT. Translated, it gives CASSEGGQGSGELFF.

V usage is TRBV6-1 and J usage is TRBJ1-2, with no clear D. Germline CDR1 is MNHNS and CDR2 is SASEGT. Trimming took off 2 bases at V and 5 bases at J, with 12 bases between the two ends. This CDR3 spans 14 amino acids. CDR3 amino acids: CASSEIELGYGYTF. The CDR3 DNA follows: TGTGCCAGCAGTGAAATCGAATTAGGGTATGGCTACACCTTC.

The V call is TRBV7-9, the J call TRBJ1-2; a possible D gene is TRBD1 (5 bases). Germline-derived CDR1 and CDR2 are SEHNR and FQNEAQ (reference sequence). This CDR3 is 13 amino acids long. V shed 0 bases and J shed 7 bases, with 9 bases lying between them. DNA for the CDR3: TGTGCCAGCAGCTTAGCGCTGGGGGGTGGCTACACCTTC. It specifies CASSLALGGGYTF.

The chain joins TRBV4-1 to TRBJ2-1; 10 bases fit TRBD2. Trimming removed 0 bases from V and 3 bases from J; junction bases left unmatched: 8. There are 18 residues in the CDR3. Germline V CDR1 and CDR2: MGHRA, YSYEKL. CDR3 sequence (DNA): TGCGCCAGCAGCCAAGATCGAACTAGCGGGGCCCTCTACAATGAGCAGTTCTTC. Its translation: CASSQDRTSGALYNEQFF.

The V gene is TRBV6-2 or TRBV6-3, the J gene TRBJ2-3, with D perhaps TRBD1 or TRBD2 (6 bases each). CDR3 length equals 17 residues. Per germline, CDR1 MNHEY and CDR2 SVGEGT. The germline V and J ends were trimmed by 4 bases and 0 bases, with 17 bases remaining between them. The CDR3 coding sequence is TGTGCCAGCAGTTGGGGGGTTGGACAGCTGAGCACAGATACGCAGTATTTT. Translated: CASSWGVGQLSTDTQYF.

The chain combines TRBV9 with TRBJ2-3; D perhaps matches TRBD1 (7 bases). Trimming shortened V by 4 bases and J by 5 bases, and 14 bases separated the two germline ends. The CDR3 covers 14 residues. Germline values: CDR1 SGDLS, CDR2 YYNGEE. The CDR3 spells CASSRGRGQDTQYF. CDR3 DNA: TGTGCCAGCAGCAGGGGGCGGGGTCAAGATACGCAGTATTTT.

The CDR3 DNA sequence: TGTGCCAGCAGACGTCAGGGAATCTATGGCTACACCTTC. Encoded protein: CASRRQGIYGYTF. The chain carries TRBV12-3 or TRBV12-4 and TRBJ1-2, with D perhaps matching TRBD1 (5 bases). The V gene lost 6 bases and the J gene lost 4 bases, with 12 bases spanning the gap. The CDR3 is 13 residues long.

This chain uses TRBV11-3 with TRBJ2-1; 11 nucleotides match TRBD1. V lost 4 bases to trimming and J lost 4 bases; unmatched junction nucleotides: 3. CDR3 length equals 15 residues. CDR1 and CDR2 (germline): SGHNT, YENEEA. CDR3 amino acids: CASSSGTGGYNEQFF. CDR3 bases: TGTGCCAGCAGCTCCGGGACAGGGGGTTACAATGAGCAGTTCTTC.

This chain connects TRBV4-1 to TRBJ2-3; TRBD2 agrees at 7 bases. V dropped 8 bases and J dropped 3; count of bases not matched to a gene: 5. CDR1 MGHRA and CDR2 YSYEKL come from the germline V gene. The length of the CDR3 is 13 residues. The CDR3 nucleotides read TGCGCCAGCGGGGAGGGATGGACAGATACGCAGTATTTT. Protein sequence: CASGEGWTDTQYF.

This chain uses TRBV4-1 with TRBJ2-1, with 8 bases lining up with TRBD2. Germline trimming cut 3 bases from V and 10 bases from J; bases unmatched to any gene: 8. The germline gives CDR1 MGHRA, CDR2 YSYEKL. The CDR3 sequence is 14 residues long. The CDR3 nucleotides read TGCGCCAGCAGCCACCGGGAGGGCCAAGAAGAGCAGTTCTTC. Protein: CASSHREGQEEQFF.

This clone was picked up one time. The junction departs from the called germline gene at one end, perhaps through a read error. The chain links TRBV7-8 to TRBJ1-5, with TRBD1 as a possible D gene (5 bases). Germline CDR1 SGHVS, CDR2 FQNEAQ. The CDR3 loop spans 15 amino acids. For the CDR3, the DNA is TGTGCCTGCAGCTTAGGCCCCGGGGGGGGGCAGCCCCAGCATTTT. Amino acids: CACSLGPGGGQPQHF.